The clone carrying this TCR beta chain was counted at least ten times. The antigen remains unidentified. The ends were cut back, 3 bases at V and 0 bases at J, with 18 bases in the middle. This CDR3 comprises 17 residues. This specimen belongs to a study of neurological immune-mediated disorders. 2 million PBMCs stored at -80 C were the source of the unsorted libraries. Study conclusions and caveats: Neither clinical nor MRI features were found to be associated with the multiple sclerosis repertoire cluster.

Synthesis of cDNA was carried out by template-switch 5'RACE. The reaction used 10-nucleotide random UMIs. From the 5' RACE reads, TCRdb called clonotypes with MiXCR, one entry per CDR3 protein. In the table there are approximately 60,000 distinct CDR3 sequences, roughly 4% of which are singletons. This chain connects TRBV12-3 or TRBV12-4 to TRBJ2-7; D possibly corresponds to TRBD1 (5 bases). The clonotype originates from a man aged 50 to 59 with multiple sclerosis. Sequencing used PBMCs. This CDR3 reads CASSFFRQDTHSYEQYF. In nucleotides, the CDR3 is TGTGCCAGCAGTTTTTTTCGTCAGGACACGCACTCCTACGAGCAGTACTTC.